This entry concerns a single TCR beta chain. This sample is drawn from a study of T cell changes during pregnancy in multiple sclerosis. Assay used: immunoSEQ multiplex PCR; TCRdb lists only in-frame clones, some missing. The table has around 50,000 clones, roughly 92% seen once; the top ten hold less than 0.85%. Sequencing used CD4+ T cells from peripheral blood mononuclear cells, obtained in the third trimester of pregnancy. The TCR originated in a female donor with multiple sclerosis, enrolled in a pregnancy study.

CDR3 DNA: TGTGCCAGCGGATGGGGCTCCGACGGGGGGTATGGCTACACCTTC. Protein product: CASGWGSDGGYGYTF. The chain employs TRBV27 and TRBJ1-2; D may be TRBD1 (5 bases). This CDR3 comprises 15 residues. CDR1 is MNHEY, CDR2 SMNVEV, per germline (reference sequence). V was clipped by 8 bases and J by 5 bases, with 21 bases between them.